This TCR beta chain was found in a study of cytomegalovirus exposure and HLA in healthy donors. The germline gives CDR1 SEHNR, CDR2 FQNEAQ (reference sequence). The CDR3 sequence is 15 residues long. PCR employed 60 Vbeta and 13 Jbeta primers. Sequencing was performed with immunoSEQ multiplex PCR; in TCRdb, only in-frame clones are kept and a portion is missing. Of about 160,000 clones listed, approximately 79% are singletons. The chain recombines TRBV7-9 with TRBJ2-5; tentative D call: TRBD2 (5 bases). TRBJ2-7 matches the DNA end more closely, so the J call is doubtful. Sequencing was performed on PBMCs. The receptor was derived from a man between 60 and 75 years old in good health and CMV-seronegative. The CDR3 protein is CASSLGWESSYEQYF. The CDR3 DNA reads as TGTGCCAGCAGCTTGGGATGGGAGAGCTCCTACGAGCAGTACTTC.